These 14 T cell receptor beta chains originate from one sample sequenced in a study of blood T cell repertoires in COVID-19. Data came from immunoSEQ multiplex PCR; TCRdb stores just in-frame clones and leaves some out. The sample holds 140,000 or so clones; roughly 90% are singletons and the top ten take around 2.3%. Sequences were obtained from peripheral blood. All receptors come from a human donor with COVID-19, enrolled during active disease. The donor label of this sample is uncertain.

In its sample, this clone was seen once. The rearrangement joins TRBV5-1 to TRBJ2-7; D is perhaps TRBD1 (6 bases). V was shortened by 7 bases and J by 6 bases, with 11 bases between the two germline ends. CDR3 length: 11 amino acids. Germline CDR1 and CDR2: SGHRS and YFSETQ. The CDR3 sequence is CASSVGGEQYF. The CDR3 bases are TGCGCCAGCTCAGTAGGGGGCGAGCAGTACTTC. Combining the CDR3 with reference TRBV5-1 and TRBJ2-7 gives the whole variable domain KAGVTQTPRYLIKTRGQQVTLSCSPISGHRSVSWYQQTPGQGLQFLFEYFSETQRNKGNFPGRFSGRQFSNSRSEMNVSTLELGDSALYLCASSVGGEQYFGPGTRLTVT.

The CDR3 sequence: CASSSRTGPDEKLFF. In DNA, the CDR3 is TGTGCCAGCAGTTCCCGGACAGGGCCTGATGAAAAACTGTTTTTT. The chain couples TRBV2 to TRBJ1-4; TRBD1 agrees at 8 bases. Trimming took 5 bases from V and 6 from J; bases not matched to a gene: 8. CDR1 SNHLY and CDR2 FYNNEI come from the germline V gene. This CDR3 region has 15 residues.

This clone was recorded once. V and J are TRBV7-3 and TRBJ2-3; 7 nucleotides agree with TRBD1. V shed 0 bases, J shed 5 bases, and the junction held 5 bases outside the gene matches. The CDR3 covers 15 residues. Germline V gene data show CDR1 as SGHTA and CDR2 as FQGTGA. The CDR3 DNA reads as TGTGCCAGCAGCTTAACGGGGACAGTAGGAGATACGCAGTATTTT. It translates to CASSLTGTVGDTQYF.

The rearrangement joins TRBV10-3 to TRBJ2-7; maybe TRBD1 (5 bases). Germline lookup yields CDR1 ENHRY and CDR2 SYGVKD. Trimming removed 3 bases from V and 1 base from J, with 10 bases in between. The CDR3 covers 14 residues. CDR3 sequence reads: CAISDWGTSYEQYF. DNA for the CDR3: TGTGCCATCAGTGACTGGGGCACTTCCTACGAGCAGTACTTC.

V usage is TRBV29-1 and J usage is TRBJ2-6, with 11 nucleotides matching TRBD1. Germline V gene sequence: CDR1 SQVTM, CDR2 ANQGSEA. V dropped 7 bases and J dropped 1; count of bases not matched to a gene: 3. The CDR3 length is 15 residues. CDR3 bases: TGCAGCGCCCGGGACAGGGGGTCTGGGGCCAACGTCCTGACTTTC. Amino acids: CSARDRGSGANVLTF.

The chain uses TRBV19 and TRBJ2-7; TRBD2 matches 16 bases. The CDR3 contains 16 residues. From germline, CDR1 is LNHDA and CDR2 SQIVND (reference sequence). Trimming removed 6 bases from V and 2 bases from J; junction bases left unmatched: 4. CDR3 sequence: CASSPGTSGGAYEQYF. In DNA form, the CDR3 reads TGTGCCAGTAGCCCCGGGACTAGCGGGGGGGCCTACGAGCAGTACTTC. The variable domain in full, with the rest retrieved from reference TRBV19 and TRBJ2-7, is DGGITQSPKYLFRKEGQNVTLSCEQNLNHDAMYWYRQDPGQGLRLIYYSQIVNDFQKGDIAEGYSVSREKKESFPLTVTSAQKNPTAFYLCASSPGTSGGAYEQYFGPGTRLTVT.

The CDR3 loop is CASSQIRGQGPGGYTF. Here the CDR3 DNA reads TGTGCCAGCAGCCAGATCCGCGGGCAGGGGCCGGGAGGCTACACCTTC. V gene TRBV4-2 combines with J gene TRBJ1-2; D perhaps matches TRBD1 (6 bases). V was shortened by 3 bases and J by 8 bases, with 22 bases between the two germline ends. The germline V gene encodes CDR1 LGHNA and CDR2 YNFKEQ. The CDR3 loop spans 16 amino acids.

This chain links TRBV4-1 with TRBJ2-7, with 12 bases lining up with TRBD1. Trimming took 3 bases from V and 3 from J; bases not matched to a gene: 9. Germline assignment: CDR1 MGHRA and CDR2 YSYEKL. The CDR3 has 17 amino acids. The CDR3 is CASSQYSGTGGFYEQYF. The CDR3 bases are TGCGCCAGCAGCCAGTATTCCGGGACAGGGGGCTTCTACGAGCAGTACTTC.

V is TRBV5-1 and J is TRBJ1-2, with TRBD1 matching 10 bases. The germline CDR1 and CDR2 sequences are SGHRS and YFSETQ. The V gene end was trimmed by 4 bases and the J gene end by 8 bases; junction bases not matched to a gene: 8. CDR3 length: 14 residues. CDR3 sequence (DNA): TGCGCCAGCAGCACTCCCGGGACAGGGGTCGGCTACACCTTC. Translated, it gives CASSTPGTGVGYTF. Full variable domain (remainder filled in from reference TRBV5-1 and TRBJ1-2): KAGVTQTPRYLIKTRGQQVTLSCSPISGHRSVSWYQQTPGQGLQFLFEYFSETQRNKGNFPGRFSGRQFSNSRSEMNVSTLELGDSALYLCASSTPGTGVGYTFGSGTRLTVV.

The rearrangement uses TRBV5-1 and TRBJ1-2, with 9 nucleotides matching TRBD1. CDR1 and CDR2 (germline): SGHRS, YFSETQ. The V and J ends lost 0 bases and 4 bases, in that order; junction bases with no gene match: 4. The CDR3 totals 15 residues. The CDR3 region is CASSLVGQGAYGYTF. CDR3 nucleotide sequence: TGCGCCAGCAGCTTGGTGGGACAGGGTGCCTATGGCTACACCTTC.

The rearrangement links TRBV5-1 to TRBJ2-5; 10 nucleotides align to TRBD2. The CDR3 totals 18 residues. The germline V gene has CDR1 SGHRS and CDR2 YFSETQ. V lost 0 bases, J lost 0 bases, and 8 bases stayed unmatched. CDR3 protein: CASSLVATSGQNQETQYF. CDR3 DNA sequence: TGCGCCAGCAGCTTGGTGGCGACTAGCGGGCAGAACCAAGAGACCCAGTACTTC.

This clone appeared a few times. The chain combines TRBV11-1 with TRBJ2-7; D is possibly TRBD2 (5 bases). Germline CDR1 and CDR2: SGHAT and FQDESV (reference sequence). The CDR3 is 13 residues long. V was cut by 4 bases and J by 9 bases, with 16 bases left in between. The CDR3 DNA is TGTGCCAGCAGCTGGGCCTTGACCGAGGGGCAGTACTTC. Translated, it gives CASSWALTEGQYF.

This chain links TRBV9 with TRBJ2-5, with 12 bases matching TRBD2. This CDR3 region has 17 residues. The germline CDR1 and CDR2 sequences are SGDLS and YYNGEE. J gave up 5 bases and V 0 bases, and 8 bases lay outside the gene matches. The CDR3 DNA reads as TGTGCCAGCAGCGTAGGAGCTAGCGGGAGGGCCGGGGAGACCCAGTACTTC. Its protein product is CASSVGASGRAGETQYF.

In DNA, the CDR3 is TGTGCCAGCAGTGCGCCGGGACAGACGAGCGGGCAGTACTTC. Amino acid sequence: CASSAPGQTSGQYF. V and J are TRBV27 and TRBJ2-7, with TRBD1 matching 7 bases. The CDR3 contains 14 residues. Germline CDR1 MNHEY, CDR2 SMNVEV (reference sequence). The trim removed 5 bases at V and 9 bases at J, leaving 13 bases unmatched.